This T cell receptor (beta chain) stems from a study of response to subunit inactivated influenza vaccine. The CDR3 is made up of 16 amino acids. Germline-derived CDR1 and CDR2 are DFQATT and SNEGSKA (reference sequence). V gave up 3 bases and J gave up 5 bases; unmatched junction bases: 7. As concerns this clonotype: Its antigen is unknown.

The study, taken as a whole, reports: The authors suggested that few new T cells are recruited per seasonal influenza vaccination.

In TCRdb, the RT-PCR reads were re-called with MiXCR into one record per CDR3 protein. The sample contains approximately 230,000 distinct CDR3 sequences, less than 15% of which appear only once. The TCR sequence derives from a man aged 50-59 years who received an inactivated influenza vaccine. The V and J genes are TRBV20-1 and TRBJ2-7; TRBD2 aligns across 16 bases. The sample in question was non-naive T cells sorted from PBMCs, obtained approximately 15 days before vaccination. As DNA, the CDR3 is TGCAGTGCTAGGCCCGGGACTAGCGGGGGGGTCGACGAGCAGTACTTC. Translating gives CSARPGTSGGVDEQYF.